The following is a T cell receptor beta chain sequence with its context. The length of the CDR3 is 15 residues. Unmatched junction bases numbered 7, after V lost 4 bases and J lost 4 bases. CDR1 is ENHRY and CDR2 is SYGVKD in the germline V gene. This specimen comes from a study of cytomegalovirus exposure and HLA in healthy donors. The primer mix had 60 Vbeta and 13 Jbeta primers. Clones were sequenced by immunoSEQ multiplex PCR, and TCRdb holds only the in-frame ones, with some missing. The sample consists of under 55,000 clones, more than 65% of them appearing once. Sequencing input: PBMCs. The chain recombines TRBV10-3 with TRBJ2-1, with 7 bases fitting TRBD2. This receptor was identified in a woman aged 50 to 60 in good health and CMV-seronegative. The CDR3 loop is CAISASGEIYNEQFF. CDR3 sequence (DNA): TGTGCCATCAGTGCCAGCGGGGAGATTTACAATGAGCAGTTCTTC.